This entry describes one T cell receptor (beta chain). No antigen is known for it. The sample comes from a study of vaccination effects on CD4 cells after COVID-19. Points from the study as a whole: Marked contraction was observed in infection-induced and vaccine-induced clones late after vaccination. From healthy vaccinees, only 1 of 255 vaccine-induced clones also reacted to common cold coronaviruses.

Within the ViraFEST assay, antigen-specific CD4+ T cells underwent expansion with viral peptide pools prior to sequencing. Having been cultured for roughly 9 days, the cells underwent CD4+ T cell isolation. Absence of prior SARS-CoV-2 infection characterized the vaccine recipients, who showed negative nucleocapsid antibodies. V shed 4 bases and J shed 5 bases, with 15 bases lying between them. This CDR3 region has 14 residues. Germline lookup yields CDR1 SGHRS and CDR2 YFSETQ. This table comes from immunoSEQ multiplex PCR, and its TCRdb copy is limited to in-frame clones, with some not included. There are 71,000 or so clones in the sample; around 72% occur only once, and roughly 3.9% lies in the top ten.

This TCR came from a human donor who received a COVID-19 vaccine. Sequencing was performed on CD4+ T cells from PBMCs cultured with HCoV-OC43 spike peptides, taken before COVID-19 vaccination. The subset here: HCoV-OC43 spike overlapping peptide pool stimulation. The V gene is TRBV5-1, the J gene TRBJ2-5; D ambiguous. The CDR3: CASSTLEPRETQYF. The CDR3 bases are TGCGCCAGCAGCACCTTGGAGCCTCGGGAGACCCAGTACTTC.